What follows are 4 T cell receptor beta chains derived from one specimen sequenced in a study of CXCR3-negative and CXCR3-positive naive CD8 T cells (dated by TCRdb to about 2019). These reads were obtained on a NextSeq 550. The Human TCR Profiling Kit (MiLaboratory) was used to prepare UMI-labeled 5' RACE TRB cDNA libraries. TCRdb reprocessed the reads and assigns one entry to each CDR3 protein sequence, leaving out DNA. The sample table holds under 85,000 distinct CDR3 sequences. The ten largest account for 1.6% of the sample. Sequenced sample: naive CXCR3- CD8+ T cells from blood. The cell subset or site label corresponds to: CD45RO-CCR7+CD27+CD95- naive CD8+ T cells lacking CXCR3 (TNR3-). The receptors were sampled from a human donor in good health. Some clones in this sample may be carry-over from other donors' samples.

The chain uses TRBV19 and TRBJ2-1; checking the TCRdb D call of TRBD2 is not possible without DNA. The CDR3 contains 18 residues. Germline lookup yields CDR1 LNHDA and CDR2 SQIVND (reference sequence). This chain's CDR3 is CASSIASGRYSSYNEQFF.

The V call is TRBV27, the J call TRBJ1-1. The CDR3 spans 14 residues. Looked up from germline, CDR1 is MNHEY and CDR2 is SMNVEV (reference sequence). The CDR3 sequence: CASGDRGGNTEAFF.

The rearrangement joins TRBV12-3 or TRBV12-4 to TRBJ1-1; TCRdb's D call of TRBD1 is untestable without DNA. CDR3 size: 13 residues. The CDR3 sequence: CASSLDREPEAFF.

V and J are TRBV6-2 or TRBV6-3 and TRBJ2-3; TCRdb returns TRBD2, unconfirmable since there is no DNA. Germline CDR1 and CDR2: MNHEY and SVGEGT. The CDR3 has 15 residues. CDR3 sequence: CASSFLADSTDTQYF.